One and the same sample provided the 22 T cell receptor beta chains below, sequenced in a study of CD8 T cells in ankylosing spondylitis. TCRdb processed the 5' RACE reads anew with MiXCR; each CDR3 protein has one entry. Of about 340,000 distinct CDR3 sequences in the sample, about 15% were seen once. The sample taken for sequencing was blood, either unsorted or a sorted T cell fraction (not recorded which). Source of these receptors: a male donor with ankylosing spondylitis or in good health (not recorded which).

This clonotype has more than one count but fewer than ten. The chain carries TRBV18 and TRBJ2-1; TRBD1 might be the D (5 bases). Germline CDR1 and CDR2: KGHSH and LQKENI. Trimming removed 5 bases from V and 5 bases from J, with 10 bases in between. This CDR3 spans 13 amino acids. The CDR3 here is CASSSQGNNEQFF. CDR3 sequence (DNA): TGTGCCAGCTCAAGCCAGGGTAACAATGAGCAGTTCTTC. Full variable domain (missing parts from reference TRBV18 and TRBJ2-1): NAGVMQNPRHLVRRRGQEARLRCSPMKGHSHVYWYRQLPEEGLKFMVYLQKENIIDESGMPKERFSAEFPKEGPSILRIQQVVRGDSAAYFCASSSQGNNEQFFGPGTRLTVL.

The chain combines TRBV7-2 with TRBJ2-1; D may be TRBD1 or TRBD2 (5 bases each). The ends were cut back, 5 bases at V and 9 bases at J, with 20 bases in the middle. Germline CDR1 is SGHTA and CDR2 is FQGNSA. The CDR3 is 15 amino acids. CDR3 DNA sequence: TGTGCCAGCAGCCGACCGGGGCTTCCAGGCGGTGAGCAGTTCTTC. It yields the protein CASSRPGLPGGEQFF.

This clonotype was observed a handful of times. The chain employs TRBV10-2 and TRBJ1-2; 7 bases align to TRBD1. Germline values: CDR1 WSHSY, CDR2 SAAADI. V shed 7 bases and J 6 bases; nucleotides not matched to a gene: 8. CDR3 size: 13 residues. The CDR3: CASTRQGLNGYTF. The CDR3 nucleotides read TGCGCCAGCACCCGACAGGGACTCAATGGCTACACCTTC.

The chain recombines TRBV7-9 with TRBJ1-1; D unclear. The V end lost 5 bases, the J end lost 6 bases, and 10 bases lay between the germline ends. This CDR3 comprises 12 residues. In germline, CDR1 is SEHNR, CDR2 FQNEAQ (reference sequence). This CDR3 is CASSIGEPEAFF. CDR3 DNA sequence: TGTGCCAGCAGCATCGGAGAGCCTGAAGCTTTCTTT.

The chain combines TRBV6-1 with TRBJ2-2; D perhaps matches TRBD1 (6 bases). V was clipped by 5 bases and J by 7 bases, with 14 bases between them. The germline V gene encodes CDR1 MNHNS and CDR2 SASEGT. This CDR3 spans 14 amino acids. The CDR3 region has the DNA TGTGCCAGCAGTAGGACAGATGCCCTCGGGGAGCTGTTTTTT. Translation gives CASSRTDALGELFF.

This clonotype was counted many times. The chain has TRBV4-1 and TRBJ2-3; D may be TRBD2 (5 bases). The CDR3 is 16 residues long. Germline loops: CDR1 MGHRA, CDR2 YSYEKL. V lost 3 bases, J lost 5 bases, and 18 bases lay in between. This CDR3 is CASSHDYSSRGDTQYF. The CDR3 DNA reads as TGCGCCAGCAGCCACGATTATTCTTCCCGGGGAGATACGCAGTATTTT.

The V and J genes are TRBV2 and TRBJ2-3; the D is unclear. The CDR3 contains 12 residues. The V end was cut by 7 bases, the J end by 10 bases, with 15 bases between. CDR1 and CDR2 from the germline V gene are SNHLY and FYNNEI. This CDR3 is CASTSLGKAQYF. CDR3 DNA sequence: TGTGCCAGCACCTCCCTGGGGAAAGCGCAGTATTTT.

A few counts support this clonotype. The rearrangement joins TRBV10-3 to TRBJ2-1; D is tentatively TRBD1 or TRBD2 (6 bases each). Germline-derived CDR1 and CDR2 are ENHRY and SYGVKD. The CDR3 runs 15 residues. V was clipped by 7 bases and J by 0 bases, with 13 bases between them. CDR3 nucleotides: TGTGCCATCACAGGGGAGGTCGGCTCCTACAATGAGCAGTTCTTC. Its translation is CAITGEVGSYNEQFF.

This clonotype was observed a handful of times. The genes are TRBV5-1 and TRBJ1-1, with D possibly being TRBD1 (6 bases). This CDR3 is 15 amino acids long. V was pared by 4 bases and J by 5 bases, with 18 bases between. Germline loops: CDR1 SGHRS, CDR2 YFSETQ. The CDR3 here is CASSPQNLGTTEAFF. CDR3 sequence (DNA): TGCGCCAGCAGCCCCCAGAACCTAGGGACAACTGAAGCTTTCTTT.

Ten or more counts support this clonotype. V is TRBV2 and J is TRBJ2-5; tentative D call: TRBD2 (7 bases). Germline loops: CDR1 SNHLY, CDR2 FYNNEI. The CDR3 covers 11 residues. V shed 6 bases and J shed 9 bases, with 11 bases lying between them. Here the CDR3 DNA reads TGTGCCAGCAGGGGGGAGGGGGCCCAGTACTTC. Translation gives CASRGEGAQYF. Complete variable domain (other parts from reference TRBV2 and TRBJ2-5): EPEVTQTPSHQVTQMGQEVILRCVPISNHLYFYWYRQILGQKVEFLVSFYNNEISEKSEIFDDQFSVERPDGSNFTLKIRSTKLEDSAMYFCASRGEGAQYFGPGTRLLVL.

The chain uses TRBV5-6 and TRBJ1-5; weak D call: TRBD1 (6 bases). Germline V CDR1 and CDR2: SGHDT, YYEEEE. The CDR3 sequence is 15 residues long. V was pared by 1 base and J by 2 bases, with 10 bases between. In DNA, the CDR3 is TGTGCCAGCAGCTTGCGACAGGCCGGCAATCAGCCCCAGCATTTT. This gives the protein CASSLRQAGNQPQHF.

The V call is TRBV20-1, the J call TRBJ2-3, with TRBD1 as a possible D gene (5 bases). Trimming stripped 6 bases from V and 2 bases from J, with 12 bases between. The CDR3 runs to 13 residues. The germline V gene has CDR1 DFQATT and CDR2 SNEGSKA (reference sequence). The CDR3 sequence is CSAPDTNTDTQYF. The CDR3 DNA follows: TGCAGTGCCCCGGACACCAACACAGATACGCAGTATTTT.

In this sample, this clonotype turned up a few times. V and J are TRBV20-1 and TRBJ2-1; 13 nucleotides align to TRBD2. This CDR3 spans 17 amino acids. The V segment lost 6 bases and the J segment 4 bases; nucleotides outside the gene matches: 12. Germline assignment: CDR1 DFQATT and CDR2 SNEGSKA (reference sequence). In DNA form, the CDR3 reads TGCAGTGCCCCTGTCACTAGCGGGAGGGCCCAATACAATGAGCAGTTCTTC. It yields the protein CSAPVTSGRAQYNEQFF.

This clonotype was detected only a few times. The genes are TRBV20-1 and TRBJ1-5; maybe TRBD1 (5 bases). Per the germline V gene, CDR1 is DFQATT and CDR2 is SNEGSKA (reference sequence). CDR3 length equals 13 residues. Trimming left V 3 bases short and J 7 bases short, with 13 bases between. The CDR3 loop is CSARAGRFQPQHF. For the CDR3, the DNA is TGCAGTGCTAGGGCAGGGAGGTTCCAGCCCCAGCATTTT.

The V gene is TRBV7-2, the J gene TRBJ2-7; the D gene is possibly TRBD2 (6 bases). Looked up from germline, CDR1 is SGHTA and CDR2 is FQGNSA. Trimming pared 0 bases from V and 1 base from J, leaving 13 bases between. This CDR3 contains 16 residues. The CDR3 DNA follows: TGTGCCAGCAGCTTAGCGAGCGGGTCCCAGTCCTACGAGCAGTACTTC. Translation gives CASSLASGSQSYEQYF.

This clonotype was observed a single time. The V call is TRBV6-5, the J call TRBJ2-2, with 8 bases matching TRBD2. Per germline, CDR1 MNHEY and CDR2 SVGAGI. This CDR3 spans 17 amino acids. Trimming cost V 0 bases and J 0 bases; bases outside gene matches: 3. The DNA of the CDR3 is TGTGCCAGCAGTTACTCCCCGGGAGGGCCGAACACCGGGGAGCTGTTTTTT. Encoded protein: CASSYSPGGPNTGELFF.

V is TRBV5-1 and J is TRBJ2-2; possible D gene TRBD1, 6 bases. Between the trimmed V and J ends, which lost 3 bases and 4 bases, there was a span of 13 bases. CDR1 is SGHRS and CDR2 is YFSETQ in the germline V gene. The CDR3 sequence is 15 residues long. CDR3 region: CASSSTTGFTGELFF. The DNA for the CDR3 is TGCGCCAGCAGCTCAACGACAGGATTCACCGGGGAGCTGTTTTTT.

The V call is TRBV7-7, the J call TRBJ2-5; perhaps TRBD2 as D (6 bases). Deletions cut 7 bases from V and 4 bases from J, with 13 bases between. The CDR3 has 13 residues. Germline-derived CDR1 and CDR2 are SSHAT and FNYEAQ (reference sequence). The CDR3 nucleotides are TGTGCCAGCAAACGGGGAGGCTCAGAGACCCAGTACTTC. Encoded protein: CASKRGGSETQYF.

The chain couples TRBV6-5 to TRBJ2-7; no reliable D call. Germline CDR1 reads MNHEY; CDR2 reads SVGAGI. With 0 bases removed from V and 6 bases from J, the gap between germline ends came to 9 bases. The CDR3 totals 13 residues. The CDR3 sequence: CASSYSRLREQYF. The CDR3 region has the DNA TGTGCCAGCAGTTACTCTAGACTTCGCGAGCAGTACTTC.

V usage is TRBV12-3 or TRBV12-4 and J usage is TRBJ2-5; weak D call: TRBD2 (6 bases). The CDR3 runs 13 residues. Trimming shortened V by 6 bases and J by 5 bases, and 13 bases separated the two germline ends. The CDR3, as DNA: TGTGCCAGCAGAGGATTTGCGGGGGAGACCCAGTACTTC. Amino acids: CASRGFAGETQYF.

This clonotype was counted only a few times. For the CDR3, the DNA is TGTGCCAGCCGAGGGGGGCGGCAGATCCAAGAGACCCAGTACTTC. Protein product: CASRGGRQIQETQYF. J is TRBJ2-5 and V is TRBV7-2, with D perhaps assigned TRBD1 or TRBD2 (6 bases each). This CDR3 has 15 amino acids. V lost 8 bases, J lost 1 base, and 17 bases lay in between. Germline CDR1 is SGHTA and CDR2 is FQGNSA.

CDR3 in DNA: TGCAGCGTTGAAGATCGGGGCAGGTCCTCCTACGAGCAGTACTTC. Translated: CSVEDRGRSSYEQYF. V usage is TRBV29-1 and J usage is TRBJ2-7, with D tentatively TRBD1 or TRBD2 (5 bases each). Per the germline V gene, CDR1 is SQVTM and CDR2 is ANQGSEA. V lost 0 bases and J 0 bases, leaving 12 bases between the germline ends. The CDR3 contains 15 residues.